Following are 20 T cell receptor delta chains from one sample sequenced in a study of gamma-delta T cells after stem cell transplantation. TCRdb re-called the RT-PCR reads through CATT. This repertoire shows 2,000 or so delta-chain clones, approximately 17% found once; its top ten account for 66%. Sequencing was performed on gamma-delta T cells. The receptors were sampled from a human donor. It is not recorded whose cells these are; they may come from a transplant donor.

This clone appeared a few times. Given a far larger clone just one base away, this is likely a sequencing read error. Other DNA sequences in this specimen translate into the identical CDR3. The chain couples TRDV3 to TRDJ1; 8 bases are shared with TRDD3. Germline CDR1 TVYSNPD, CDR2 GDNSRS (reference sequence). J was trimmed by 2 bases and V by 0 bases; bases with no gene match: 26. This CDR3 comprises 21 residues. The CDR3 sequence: CAFSQLGRFWGYPLWTDKLIF. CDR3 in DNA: TGTGCCTTTAGTCAGCTGGGAAGATTTTGGGGATACCCTTTGTGGACCGATAAACTCATCTTT.

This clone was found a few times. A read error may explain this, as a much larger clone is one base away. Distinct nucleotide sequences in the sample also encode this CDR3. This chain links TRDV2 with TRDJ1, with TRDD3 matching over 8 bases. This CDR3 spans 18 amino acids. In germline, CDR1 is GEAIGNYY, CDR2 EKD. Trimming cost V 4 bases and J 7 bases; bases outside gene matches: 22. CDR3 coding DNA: TGTGCCTGTGATTCGGCCTCCTTGACTGGGGGGATAGTTCCTAAACTCATCTTT. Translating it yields CACDSASLTGGIVPKLIF.

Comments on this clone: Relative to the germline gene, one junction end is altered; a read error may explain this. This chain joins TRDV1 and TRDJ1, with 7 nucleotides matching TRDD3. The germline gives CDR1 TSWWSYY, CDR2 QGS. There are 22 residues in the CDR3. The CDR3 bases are TGTGCTATTGGGGCCCCTCCTAGGTGGGGGAGACTACTCTGTTTGTACACCGATAAACTCATCTTT. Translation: CAIGAPPRWGRLLCLYTDKLIF.

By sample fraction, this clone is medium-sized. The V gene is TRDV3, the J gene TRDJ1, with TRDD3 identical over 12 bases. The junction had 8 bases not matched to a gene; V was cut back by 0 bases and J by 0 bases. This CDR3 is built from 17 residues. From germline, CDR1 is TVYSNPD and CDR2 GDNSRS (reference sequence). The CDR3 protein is CAFSDLLGDTNTDKLIF. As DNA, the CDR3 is TGTGCCTTTAGTGACCTACTGGGGGATACCAACACCGATAAACTCATCTTT.

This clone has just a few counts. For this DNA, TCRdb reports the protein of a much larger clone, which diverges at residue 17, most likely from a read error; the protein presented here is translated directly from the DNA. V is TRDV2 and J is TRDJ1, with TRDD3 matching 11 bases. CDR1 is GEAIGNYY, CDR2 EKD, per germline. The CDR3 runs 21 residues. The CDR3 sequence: CACDTVSLGDTSTQSTNKLIF. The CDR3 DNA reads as TGTGCCTGTGACACCGTGTCGCTGGGGGATACTTCTACTCAATCCACCAATAAACTCATCTTT.

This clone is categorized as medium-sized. The CDR3 DNA follows: TGTGCCTGTGACCTACTGGGGGATAGCTCCACCGATAAACTCATCTTT. Its translation is CACDLLGDSSTDKLIF. The gene calls are TRDV2 and TRDJ1; the match to TRDD3 covers 11 bases. CDR1 is GEAIGNYY and CDR2 is EKD in the germline V gene. The CDR3 has 16 residues. The V and J ends lost 3 bases and 1 base, in that order; junction bases with no gene match: 6.

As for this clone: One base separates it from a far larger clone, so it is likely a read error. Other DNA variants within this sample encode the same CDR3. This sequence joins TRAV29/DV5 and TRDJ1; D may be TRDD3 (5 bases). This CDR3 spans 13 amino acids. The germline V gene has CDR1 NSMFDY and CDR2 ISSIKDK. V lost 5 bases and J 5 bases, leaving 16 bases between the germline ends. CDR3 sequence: CAAQFKRGDKLIF. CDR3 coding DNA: TGTGCAGCGCAATTTAAGAGGGGGGATAAACTCATCTTT.

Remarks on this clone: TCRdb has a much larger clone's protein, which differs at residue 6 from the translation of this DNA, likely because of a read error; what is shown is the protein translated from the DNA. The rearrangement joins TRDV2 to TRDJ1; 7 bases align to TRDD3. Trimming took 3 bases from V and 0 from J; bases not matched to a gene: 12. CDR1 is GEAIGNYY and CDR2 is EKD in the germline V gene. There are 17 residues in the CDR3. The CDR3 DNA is TGTGCCTGTGACCGACCGGGGGATGCGCTGTACACCGATAAACTCATCTTT. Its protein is CACDRPGDALYTDKLIF.

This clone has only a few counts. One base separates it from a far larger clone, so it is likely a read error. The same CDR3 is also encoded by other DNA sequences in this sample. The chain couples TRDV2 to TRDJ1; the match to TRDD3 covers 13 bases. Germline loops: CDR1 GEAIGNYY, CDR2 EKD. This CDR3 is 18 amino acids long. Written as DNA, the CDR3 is TGTGCCTGCGACACCCTAAAATTACTGGGGGATACGACCGATAAACTCATCTTT. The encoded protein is CACDTLKLLGDTTDKLIF.

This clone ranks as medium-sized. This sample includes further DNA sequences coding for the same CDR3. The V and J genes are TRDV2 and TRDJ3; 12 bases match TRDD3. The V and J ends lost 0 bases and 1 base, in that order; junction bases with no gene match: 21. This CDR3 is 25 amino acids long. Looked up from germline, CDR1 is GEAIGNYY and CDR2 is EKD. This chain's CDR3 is CACDTVGSVRLGDTLGSWDTRQMFF. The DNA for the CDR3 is TGTGCCTGTGACACCGTCGGGAGTGTACGACTGGGGGATACCCTAGGGTCCTGGGACACCCGACAGATGTTTTTC.

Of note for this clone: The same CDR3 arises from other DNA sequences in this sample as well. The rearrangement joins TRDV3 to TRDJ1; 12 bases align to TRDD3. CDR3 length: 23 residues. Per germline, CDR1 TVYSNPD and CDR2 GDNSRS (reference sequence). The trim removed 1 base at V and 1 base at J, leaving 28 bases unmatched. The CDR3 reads CAFKRSLQRYPYWGIHGTDKLIF. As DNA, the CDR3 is TGTGCCTTTAAACGATCCCTCCAGCGCTACCCGTACTGGGGGATACATGGCACCGATAAACTCATCTTT.

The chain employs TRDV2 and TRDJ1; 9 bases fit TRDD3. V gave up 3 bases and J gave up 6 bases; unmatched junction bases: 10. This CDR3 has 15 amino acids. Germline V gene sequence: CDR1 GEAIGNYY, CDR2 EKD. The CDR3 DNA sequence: TGTGCCTGTGACCGACGGGGGGATACCAGGCATAAACTCATCTTT. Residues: CACDRRGDTRHKLIF.

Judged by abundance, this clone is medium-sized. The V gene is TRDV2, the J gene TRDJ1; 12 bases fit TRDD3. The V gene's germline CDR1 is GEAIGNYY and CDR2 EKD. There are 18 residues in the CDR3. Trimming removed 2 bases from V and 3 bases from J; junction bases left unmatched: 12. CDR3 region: CACDMLSGGYAGADKLIF. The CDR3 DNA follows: TGTGCCTGTGACATGCTATCTGGGGGATACGCGGGGGCCGATAAACTCATCTTT.

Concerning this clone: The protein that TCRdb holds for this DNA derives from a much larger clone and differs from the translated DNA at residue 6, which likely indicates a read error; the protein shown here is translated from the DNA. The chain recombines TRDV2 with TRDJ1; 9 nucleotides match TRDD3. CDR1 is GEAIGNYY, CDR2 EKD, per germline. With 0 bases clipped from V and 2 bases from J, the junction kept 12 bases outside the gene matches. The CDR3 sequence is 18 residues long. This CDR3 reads CACDTGGPELGETDKLIF. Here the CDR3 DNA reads TGTGCCTGTGACACCGGTGGCCCTGAACTGGGGGAAACCGATAAACTCATCTTT.

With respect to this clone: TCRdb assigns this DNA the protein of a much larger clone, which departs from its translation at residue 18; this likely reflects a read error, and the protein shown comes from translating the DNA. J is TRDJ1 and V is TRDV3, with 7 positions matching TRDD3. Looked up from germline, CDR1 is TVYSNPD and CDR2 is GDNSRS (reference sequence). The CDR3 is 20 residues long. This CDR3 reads CASGDSTPTGVMANTDKPIF. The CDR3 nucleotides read TGTGCCTCAGGGGACTCTACGCCGACTGGGGTGATGGCCAACACCGATAAACCCATCTTT.

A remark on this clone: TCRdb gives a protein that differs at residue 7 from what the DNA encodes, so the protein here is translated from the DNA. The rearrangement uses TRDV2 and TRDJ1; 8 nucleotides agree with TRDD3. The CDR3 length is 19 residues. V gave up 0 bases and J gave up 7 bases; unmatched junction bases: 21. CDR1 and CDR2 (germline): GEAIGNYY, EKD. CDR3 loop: CACDTGKAQRGDRSGKLIF. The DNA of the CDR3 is TGTGCCTGTGACACCGGTAAGGCTCAGCGGGGGGATAGAAGCGGTAAACTCATCTTT.

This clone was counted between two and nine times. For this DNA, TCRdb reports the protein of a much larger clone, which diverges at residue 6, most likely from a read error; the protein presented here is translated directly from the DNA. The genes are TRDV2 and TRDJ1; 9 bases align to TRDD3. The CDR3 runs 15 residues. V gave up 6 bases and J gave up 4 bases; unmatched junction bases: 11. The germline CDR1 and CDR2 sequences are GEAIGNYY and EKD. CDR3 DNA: TGTGCCTGTTTCCGACGGGGGGATACAAGCGATAAACTCATCTTT. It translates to CACFRRGDTSDKLIF.

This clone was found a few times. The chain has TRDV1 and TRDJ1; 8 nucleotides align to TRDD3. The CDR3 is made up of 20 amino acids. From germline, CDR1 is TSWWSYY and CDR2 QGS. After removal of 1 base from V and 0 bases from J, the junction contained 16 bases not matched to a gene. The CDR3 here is CALGERAVLGGRVYTDKLIF. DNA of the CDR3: TGTGCTCTTGGGGAACGGGCAGTACTGGGGGGGAGGGTATACACCGATAAACTCATCTTT.

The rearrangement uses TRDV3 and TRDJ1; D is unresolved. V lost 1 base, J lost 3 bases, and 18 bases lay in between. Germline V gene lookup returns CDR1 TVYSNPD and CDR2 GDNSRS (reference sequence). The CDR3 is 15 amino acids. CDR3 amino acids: CAFTRVNTTPDKLIF. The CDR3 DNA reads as TGTGCCTTTACAAGGGTGAATACAACCCCCGATAAACTCATCTTT.

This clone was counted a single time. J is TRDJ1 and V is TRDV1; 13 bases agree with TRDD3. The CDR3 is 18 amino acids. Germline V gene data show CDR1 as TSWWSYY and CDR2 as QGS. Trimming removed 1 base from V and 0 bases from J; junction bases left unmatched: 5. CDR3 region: CALGEQLGDTRYTDKLIF. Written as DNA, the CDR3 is TGTGCTCTTGGGGAACAACTGGGGGATACGCGGTACACCGATAAACTCATCTTT.